This TCR beta chain was identified in a study of tumor-infiltrating lymphocytes in primary liver carcinoma. Study background: Yields of productive TCRbeta reads ranged from roughly 3.5 to 7.13 million per sample and were similar across tissue types.

RNA and DNA were co-extracted from about 20-30 mg of unsorted bulk tissue. Viable tumor cell content exceeded 85% in every tumor sample. CDR3 length: 15 residues. Germline assignment: CDR1 MNHEY and CDR2 SVGAGI. Reverse transcription of 500 to 650 ng total RNA with a constant-region primer produced TCR beta cDNA. TCR beta libraries came from three nested multiplex PCR rounds using slightly modified ARM-PCR. Both of the initial two PCR rounds ran for about 11 cycles and employed TRBV1-TRBV30 forward primers alongside a C-beta reverse primer. In TCRdb, the multiplex PCR reads were re-called with MiXCR into one record per CDR3 protein. The repertoire has 100,000 or so distinct CDR3 sequences, approximately 80% of them found once; the top ten carry about 20%.

This TCR was sampled from a man between 40 and 49 years old with primary liver carcinoma and hepatitis B virus infection. The J gene is TRBJ1-5, the V gene TRBV6-5; 8 nucleotides align to TRBD1. Sample: liver tumor tissue from sampling region 3. Noted subset: tumor region T3, left-lateral pole. CDR3 sequence reads: CSSSSGQEGGQPQHF. CDR3 nucleotide sequence: TGTAGCAGCAGTTCGGGACAGGAAGGGGGACAGCCCCAGCATTTT.